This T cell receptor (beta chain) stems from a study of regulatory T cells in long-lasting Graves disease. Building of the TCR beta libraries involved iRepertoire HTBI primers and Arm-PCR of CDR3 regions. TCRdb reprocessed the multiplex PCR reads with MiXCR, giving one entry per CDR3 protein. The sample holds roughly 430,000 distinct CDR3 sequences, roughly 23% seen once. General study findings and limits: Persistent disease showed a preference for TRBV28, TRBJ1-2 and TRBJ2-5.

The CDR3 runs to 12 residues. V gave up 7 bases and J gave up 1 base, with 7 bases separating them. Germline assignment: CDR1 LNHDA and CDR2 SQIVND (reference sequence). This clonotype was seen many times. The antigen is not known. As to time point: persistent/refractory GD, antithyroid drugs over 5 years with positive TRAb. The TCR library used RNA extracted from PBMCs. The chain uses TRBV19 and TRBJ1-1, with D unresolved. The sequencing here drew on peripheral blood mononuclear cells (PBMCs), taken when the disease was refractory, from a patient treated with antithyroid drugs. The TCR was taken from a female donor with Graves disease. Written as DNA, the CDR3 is TGTGCCAGTAAGGACTCGAACACTGAAGCTTTCTTT. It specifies CASKDSNTEAFF.